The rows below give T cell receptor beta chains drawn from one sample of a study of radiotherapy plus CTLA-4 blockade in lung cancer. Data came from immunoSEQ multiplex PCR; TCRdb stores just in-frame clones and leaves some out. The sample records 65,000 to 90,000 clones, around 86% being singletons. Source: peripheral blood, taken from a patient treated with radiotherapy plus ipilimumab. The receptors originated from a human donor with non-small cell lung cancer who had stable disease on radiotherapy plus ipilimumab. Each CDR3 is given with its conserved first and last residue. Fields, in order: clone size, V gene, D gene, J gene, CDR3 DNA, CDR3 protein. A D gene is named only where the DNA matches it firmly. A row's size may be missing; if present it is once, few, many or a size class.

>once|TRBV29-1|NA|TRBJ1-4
TGCAGCGGTGGGAATGGGCGTGAAAAACTGTTTTTT
CSGGNGREKLFF
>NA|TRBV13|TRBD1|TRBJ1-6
TGTGCCAGCAGCTCCCGGACAGGGGGCAGTTCACCCCTCCACTTT
CASSSRTGGSSPLHF
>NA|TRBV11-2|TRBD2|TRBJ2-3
TGTGCCAGCAGCTTAGGAGGGGCGGGGGGGGTTACAGATACGCAGTATTTT
CASSLGGAGGVTDTQYF
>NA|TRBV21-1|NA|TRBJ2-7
TGTGCCAGCAGCAACTACAGGGGCCCCGCCTACGAGCAGTACTTC
CASSNYRGPAYEQYF
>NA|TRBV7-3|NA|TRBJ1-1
TGTGCCAGCAGCTTAAGTCAAGTAGGGATGAACACTGAAGCTTTCTTT
CASSLSQVGMNTEAFF
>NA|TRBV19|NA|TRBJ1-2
TGTGCCAGTACCATAAGGGGGAGGAACTATGGCTACACCTTC
CASTIRGRNYGYTF
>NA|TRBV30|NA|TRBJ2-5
TGTGCCTGGAGTGTAAGGGTTCGAGAGACCCAGTACTTC
CAWSVRVRETQYF
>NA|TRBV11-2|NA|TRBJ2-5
TGTGCCAGCAGCGGACGGGCAGGACAAGAGACCCAGTACTTC
CASSGRAGQETQYF
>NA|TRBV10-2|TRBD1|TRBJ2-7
TGCGCCAGCAGTGAGTGGGACAGGGGTAGGAGGGAGCAGTACTTC
CASSEWDRGRREQYF
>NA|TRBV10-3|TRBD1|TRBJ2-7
TGTGCCATCAGTCCAACCGGGACAGTCGTATACGAGCAGTACTTC
CAISPTGTVVYEQYF
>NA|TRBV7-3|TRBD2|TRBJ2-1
TGTGCCAGCAGCTTAAACGGACTAGCGGGAAATAATGAGCAGTTCTTC
CASSLNGLAGNNEQFF
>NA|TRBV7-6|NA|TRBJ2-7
TGTGCCAGCAGCTCCCTCCCCAACAGGGTCGAGGCTCGGGAGCAGTACTTC
CASSSLPNRVEAREQYF
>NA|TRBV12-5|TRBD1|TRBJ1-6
TGTGCTAGTGGTTTGGTTGACACGGGACAGTATAATTCACCCCTCCACTTT
CASGLVDTGQYNSPLHF
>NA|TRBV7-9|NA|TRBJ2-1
TGTGCCAGCTGCTCACTTACCATTTACAATGAGCAGTTCTTC
CASCSLTIYNEQFF
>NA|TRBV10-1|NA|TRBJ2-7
TGCGCCAGCAGTGAGTCAGGGCAGCCCTACGAGCAGTACTTC
CASSESGQPYEQYF
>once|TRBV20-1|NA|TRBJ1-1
TGCAGTGCTGGCGGTCGTGAAGCTTTCTTT
CSAGGREAFF
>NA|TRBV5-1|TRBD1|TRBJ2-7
TGCGCCAGCAGCCGCGGACAGGGCTACGAGCAGTACTTC
CASSRGQGYEQYF
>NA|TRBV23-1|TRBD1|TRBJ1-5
TGCGCCAGCAAGGGTCGGGACAGGATCCTTCAGCCCCAGCATTTT
CASKGRDRILQPQHF
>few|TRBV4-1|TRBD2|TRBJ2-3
TGCGCCAGCAGCCAAGGGCGGGGGGGCGGAGATACGCAGTATTTT
CASSQGRGGGDTQYF
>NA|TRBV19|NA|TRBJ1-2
TGTGCCATCACCACCGGGCAGCCAGGGGACTATGGCTACACCTTC
CAITTGQPGDYGYTF
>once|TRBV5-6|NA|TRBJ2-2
TGTGCCAGCAGCTTATTTTCTACGGGAGCGATCGGGGAGCTGTTTTTT
CASSLFSTGAIGELFF
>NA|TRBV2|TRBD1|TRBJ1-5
TGTGCCAGCAGGGGACAGATAGGACAGCCCCAGCATTTT
CASRGQIGQPQHF
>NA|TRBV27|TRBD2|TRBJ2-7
TGTGCCAGCAGTTTAACTCCTAGCGGGAGGGGTGAGCAGTACTTC
CASSLTPSGRGEQYF
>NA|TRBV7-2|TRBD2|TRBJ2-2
TGTGCCAGCAGCCGGACTAGCGGGGGGTCGTCGAACACCGGGGAGCTGTTTTTT
CASSRTSGGSSNTGELFF
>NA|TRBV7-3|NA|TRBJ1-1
TGTGCCAGCAGCTTACTGGGGAACACTGAAGCTTTCTTT
CASSLLGNTEAFF
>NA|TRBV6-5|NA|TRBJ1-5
TGTGCCAGCAGTTCGACTCGTAGCAATCAGCCCCAGCATTTT
CASSSTRSNQPQHF
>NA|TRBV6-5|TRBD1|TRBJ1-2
TGTGCCAGCAGTTACTCAGACAGGGTGGGTGGCTACACCTTC
CASSYSDRVGGYTF
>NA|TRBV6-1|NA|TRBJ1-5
TGTGCCAGCAGTGAAGGGACATATTATAGCAATCAGCCCCAGCATTTT
CASSEGTYYSNQPQHF
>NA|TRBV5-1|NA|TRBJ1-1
TGCGCCAGCAGCTTGGGATGGCAGGGAGAAGCTTTCTTT
CASSLGWQGEAFF
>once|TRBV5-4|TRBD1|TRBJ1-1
TGTGCCACTAATAGGGGTACAGGGGTTGAAGCTTTCTTT
CATNRGTGVEAFF
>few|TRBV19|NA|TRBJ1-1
TGTGCCAGTAGTATCAGGGAAGCTGAAGCTTTCTTT
CASSIREAEAFF
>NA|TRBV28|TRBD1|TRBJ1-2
TGTGCCAGCAGACCGGGACAGACTTATGGCTACACCTTC
CASRPGQTYGYTF
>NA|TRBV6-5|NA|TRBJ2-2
TGTGCCAGCAGTTTCCCGAACACCGGGGAGCTGTTTTTT
CASSFPNTGELFF
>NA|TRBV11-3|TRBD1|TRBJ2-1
TGTGCCAGCAGGACAGGGGGCAATGAGCAGTTCTTC
CASRTGGNEQFF